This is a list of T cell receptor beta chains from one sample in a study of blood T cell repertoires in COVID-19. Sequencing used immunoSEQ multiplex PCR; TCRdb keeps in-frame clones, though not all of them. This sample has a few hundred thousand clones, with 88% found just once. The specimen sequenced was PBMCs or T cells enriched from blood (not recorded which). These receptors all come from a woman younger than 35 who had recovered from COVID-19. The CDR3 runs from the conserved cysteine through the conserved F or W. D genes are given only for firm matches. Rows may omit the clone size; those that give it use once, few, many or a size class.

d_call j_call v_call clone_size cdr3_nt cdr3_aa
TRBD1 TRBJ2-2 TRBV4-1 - TGCGCCAGCAGCCAAGGGGGGACAGGGCAAAACACCGGGGAGCTGTTTTTT CASSQGGTGQNTGELFF
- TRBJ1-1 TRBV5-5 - TGTGCCAGCAGCTTGGGGAGGGCGAACACTGAAGCTTTCTTT CASSLGRANTEAFF
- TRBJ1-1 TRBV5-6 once TGTGCCAGCAGCTGGACAGCTAACACTGAAGCTTTCTTT CASSWTANTEAFF
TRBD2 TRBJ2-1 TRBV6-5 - TGTGCCAGCAGCCAGCGGGAGTCCTACAATGAGCAGTTCTTC CASSQRESYNEQFF
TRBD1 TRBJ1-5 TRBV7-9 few TGTGCCAGCAGCATGCAGGGGGCGGGTCAGCCCCAGCATTTT CASSMQGAGQPQHF
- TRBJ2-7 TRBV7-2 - TGTGCCAGCAGCTTATCTTTCTCAGGTGTCTCCTACGAGCAGTACTTC CASSLSFSGVSYEQYF
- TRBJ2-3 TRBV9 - TGTGCCAGCAGCGTAGCCGTCAGTGATACGCAGTATTTT CASSVAVSDTQYF
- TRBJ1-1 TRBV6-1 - TGTGCCAGCAGCGAACGGTTTGCAGGGAAGGTCGGAACTGAAGCTTTCTTT CASSERFAGKVGTEAFF
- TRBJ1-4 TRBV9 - TGTGCCAGCAGCGTAGCGGCAGGGGCGGGAAAACTGTTTTTT CASSVAAGAGKLFF
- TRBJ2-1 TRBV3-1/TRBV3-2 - TGTGCCAGCAGCCAAGGTTACGTGGAGGCCCCCTACAATGAGCAGTTCTTC CASSQGYVEAPYNEQFF
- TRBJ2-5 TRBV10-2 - TGCGCCAGCCGGAAAAGGGGGCAAGAGACCCAGTACTTC CASRKRGQETQYF